The clone carrying this TCR beta chain appeared a few times. The sample originates from a study of blood T cell repertoires in COVID-19. The study drew participants aged about 18 to 90 years from about two dozen US areas. Trimming stripped 2 bases from V and 0 bases from J, with 7 bases between. CDR1 is MRHNA and CDR2 is SNTAGT in the germline V gene. CDR3 size: 15 residues. This table comes from immunoSEQ multiplex PCR, and its TCRdb copy is limited to in-frame clones, with some not included. The repertoire consists of roughly 190,000 clones, with 80% to 85% occurring once and the leading ten covering roughly 3.1%.

Sequencing used PBMCs or T cells enriched from blood (not recorded which). This receptor was taken from a young woman who had been exposed to COVID-19. This chain uses TRBV6-4 with TRBJ2-2, with a possible D match to TRBD2 (6 bases). CDR3 sequence (DNA): TGTGCCAGCAGTGACGGGACTGCGAACACCGGGGAGCTGTTTTTT. Its translation: CASSDGTANTGELFF.